The 17 T cell receptor beta chains given below trace back to one sample, sequenced in a study of shared clonotypes between healthy human individuals. This table comes from immunoSEQ multiplex PCR, and its TCRdb copy is limited to in-frame clones, with some not included. The top ten hold 0.36% of the sample, which has approximately 2.5 million clones, roughly 93% seen once. The sequenced sample was naive CD4+ T cells from PBMCs. Subset indicated: CD45RA+ positively selected. Receptors originate from a young man in good health. Some clones in this sample may be carry-over from other donors' samples.

The V gene is TRBV6-5, the J gene TRBJ2-2; D gene ambiguous. Germline V lookup: CDR1 MNHEY, CDR2 SVGAGI. CDR3 length: 12 amino acids. V lost 5 bases, J lost 7 bases, and 8 bases lay in between. Written as DNA, the CDR3 is TGTGCCAGCAGTCCCCGGTACGGGGAGCTGTTTTTT. Its protein product is CASSPRYGELFF.

This rearrangement joins TRBV7-6 to TRBJ1-2; a possible D gene is TRBD1 (6 bases). The CDR3 covers 14 residues. Deletions cut 1 base from V and 4 bases from J, with 10 bases between. CDR1 is SGHVS, CDR2 FNYEAQ, per germline. CDR3 loop: CASSLVQGPYGYTF. Here the CDR3 DNA reads TGTGCCAGCAGCTTAGTACAGGGCCCCTATGGCTACACCTTC.

This chain joins TRBV19 and TRBJ1-2, with 9 bases lining up with TRBD1. Losses at the gene ends were 4 bases for V and 6 bases for J; bases not matched to a gene: 6. The CDR3 runs 14 residues. From germline, CDR1 is LNHDA and CDR2 SQIVND (reference sequence). The CDR3 DNA reads TGTGCCAGTAGTACAACCGGGACAGGGAATGGCTACACCTTC. Protein product: CASSTTGTGNGYTF.

V is TRBV11-1 and J is TRBJ1-3; D is unclear. This CDR3 has 15 amino acids. Germline V gene data show CDR1 as SGHAT and CDR2 as FQDESV (reference sequence). V lost 3 bases and J 0 bases, leaving 9 bases between the germline ends. CDR3 coding DNA: TGTGCCAGCAGCTTCGGCGAGGGCTCTGGAAACACCATATATTTT. Its translation: CASSFGEGSGNTIYF. Looking up the rest from reference TRBV11-1 and TRBJ1-3 gives the full variable domain: EAEVAQSPRYKITEKSQAVAFWCDPISGHATLYWYRQILGQGPELLVQFQDESVVDDSQLPKDRFSAERLKGVDSTLKIQPAELGDSAMYLCASSFGEGSGNTIYFGEGSWLTVV.

This clone was counted once. The chain uses TRBV7-8 and TRBJ2-7, with D possibly matching TRBD2 (5 bases). Germline V gene lookup returns CDR1 SGHVS and CDR2 FQNEAQ. The CDR3 contains 15 residues. Trimming left V 11 bases short and J 0 bases short, with 20 bases between. CDR3 protein: CASSPRETSSYEQYF. The CDR3 region has the DNA TGTGCCTCCAGCCCGAGGGAAACTAGCTCCTACGAGCAGTACTTC.

J is TRBJ2-7 and V is TRBV12-5; 9 bases agree with TRBD1. Germline loops: CDR1 LGHNT, CDR2 FRNRAP. There are 15 residues in the CDR3. Germline trimming cut 6 bases from V and 2 bases from J; bases unmatched to any gene: 8. CDR3 protein: CASGVQRDRAYEQYF. CDR3 nucleotide sequence: TGTGCTAGTGGGGTTCAGCGGGACAGGGCCTACGAGCAGTACTTC.

This chain links TRBV5-1 with TRBJ1-2; 7 bases are shared with TRBD1. Germline V CDR1 and CDR2: SGHRS, YFSETQ. After removal of 2 bases from V and 7 bases from J, the junction contained 8 bases not matched to a gene. The CDR3 extends over 14 amino acids. The CDR3 DNA reads TGCGCCAGCAGCTTTACAGGGGAGATCTCTGGCTACACCTTC. Protein sequence: CASSFTGEISGYTF.

This rearrangement joins TRBV2 to TRBJ1-4; TRBD1 is a possible D gene (5 bases). The germline V gene has CDR1 SNHLY and CDR2 FYNNEI. The CDR3 loop spans 15 amino acids. V lost 3 bases and J lost 7, with 15 bases in between. The CDR3 DNA reads TGTGCCAGCAGTGACCTTTCGGGTGGGGGTGAAAAACTGTTTTTT. Translated, it gives CASSDLSGGGEKLFF.

About this clone itself: This specimen includes other DNA sequences encoding the same CDR3. This chain uses TRBV19 with TRBJ1-1; 8 bases match TRBD1. Unmatched junction bases numbered 4, after V lost 5 bases and J lost 5 bases. There are 13 residues in the CDR3. CDR1 and CDR2 (germline): LNHDA, SQIVND (reference sequence). The CDR3 coding sequence is TGTGCCAGTAGTGGACAGGGTGGAACTGAAGCTTTCTTT. This translates into CASSGQGGTEAFF.

This chain connects TRBV7-3 to TRBJ2-7; D is perhaps TRBD1 (5 bases). Germline V gene data show CDR1 as SGHTA and CDR2 as FQGTGA. The V end lost 1 base, the J end lost 3 bases, and 10 bases lay between the germline ends. The CDR3 is 14 residues long. The CDR3 spells CASSLSPQGYEQYF. CDR3 DNA: TGTGCCAGCAGCTTAAGCCCCCAGGGCTACGAGCAGTACTTC. The variable domain in full, with the rest retrieved from reference TRBV7-3 and TRBJ2-7, is GAGVSQTPSNKVTEKGKYVELRCDPISGHTALYWYRQSLGQGPEFLIYFQGTGAADDSGLPNDRFFAVRPEGSVSTLKIQRTERGDSAVYLCASSLSPQGYEQYFGPGTRLTVT.

The chain carries TRBV6-4 and TRBJ1-6, with a possible D match to TRBD1 (5 bases). The germline V gene has CDR1 MRHNA and CDR2 SNTAGT. The ends were cut back, 4 bases at V and 8 bases at J, with 12 bases in the middle. CDR3 size: 14 residues. The chain's CDR3 is CASSAGRSDSPLHF. The CDR3 DNA reads as TGTGCCAGCAGTGCGGGACGATCAGATTCACCCCTCCACTTT.

The rearrangement joins TRBV28 to TRBJ2-6; D not certain. Trimming took 3 bases from V and 10 from J, leaving 22 bases between them. This CDR3 contains 17 residues. The germline gives CDR1 MDHEN, CDR2 SYDVKM. In DNA form, the CDR3 reads TGTGCCAGCAGTTTTCTAAAATCTGAGACCCGAAGGAACGTCCTGACTTTC. This codes for CASSFLKSETRRNVLTF.

In its sample, this clone was seen a few times. The V call is TRBV4-2, the J call TRBJ1-4, with a weak D call TRBD1 (6 bases). Trimming took off 0 bases at V and 6 bases at J, with 17 bases between the two ends. The CDR3 consists of 17 residues. Per the germline V gene, CDR1 is LGHNA and CDR2 is YNFKEQ. CDR3 protein: CASSQDNVNRAYEKLFF. CDR3 sequence (DNA): TGTGCCAGCAGCCAAGATAATGTCAACAGGGCTTATGAAAAACTGTTTTTT.

V usage is TRBV18 and J usage is TRBJ1-2; D is uncertain. The CDR3 is 16 amino acids. From germline, CDR1 is KGHSH and CDR2 LQKENI. V lost 2 bases to trimming and J lost 2 bases, with 15 bases between them. CDR3 in DNA: TGTGCCAGCTCACCAAGAGAGTCCTTGGTGAACTATGGCTACACCTTC. This translates into CASSPRESLVNYGYTF.

The rearrangement uses TRBV29-1 and TRBJ2-1; D remains ambiguous. The ends were cut back, 4 bases at V and 7 bases at J, with 8 bases in the middle. The CDR3 has 11 residues. The V gene's germline CDR1 is SQVTM and CDR2 ANQGSEA. CDR3 DNA sequence: TGCAGCGTTGGAGCTGGAAATGAGCAGTTCTTC. It is translated as CSVGAGNEQFF.

This chain uses TRBV10-3 with TRBJ1-2; D is perhaps TRBD1 (5 bases). The germline V gene has CDR1 ENHRY and CDR2 SYGVKD. The CDR3 has 12 amino acids. Trimming took 2 bases from V and 11 from J, leaving 12 bases between them. This CDR3 reads CAISEKGLRYTF. For the CDR3, the DNA is TGTGCCATCAGTGAGAAGGGGCTGAGGTACACCTTC.

This clone has only one observation. Other DNA sequences in this sample translate to the same CDR3. The gene calls are TRBV7-3 and TRBJ1-1; perhaps TRBD1 as D (6 bases). The CDR3 consists of 14 residues. Trimming shortened V by 5 bases and J by 2 bases, and 12 bases separated the two germline ends. Germline lookup yields CDR1 SGHTA and CDR2 FQGTGA. The chain's CDR3 is CASSLTGPNTEAFF. The CDR3 DNA follows: TGTGCCAGCAGCCTCACAGGGCCTAACACTGAAGCTTTCTTT.